One sample yielded the 3 T cell receptor beta chains listed below, sequenced in a study of beta chain features in type 1 diabetes. Expressed TCRB transcripts were sequenced because the entire RNA isolate underwent reverse transcription. The table came from immunoSEQ multiplex PCR; TCRdb's copy has only in-frame clones and leaves some out. Among roughly 230,000 clones listed, 9.6% were seen once. Sequenced: naive CD4+ T cells from blood. The source of these receptors is a woman under 30 in good health.

The gene calls are TRBV5-5 and TRBJ2-5, with D uncertain. The CDR3 totals 13 residues. The V end was cut by 8 bases, the J end by 2 bases, with 13 bases between. Germline V gene sequence: CDR1 SGHKS, CDR2 YYEKEE (reference sequence). The CDR3 sequence is CASIGQIQETQYF. The CDR3 DNA reads TGTGCCAGTATTGGGCAGATTCAAGAGACCCAGTACTTC.

The chain carries TRBV30 and TRBJ1-2, with TRBD1 identical over 9 bases. V trimming: 5 bases; J trimming: 8 bases; junction bases outside the gene matches: 9. Germline V gene data show CDR1 as GTSNPN and CDR2 as SVGIG (reference sequence). The CDR3 is made up of 13 amino acids. This CDR3 reads CAWRNRGRRGYTF. The CDR3 nucleotides are TGTGCCTGGCGAAACAGGGGGCGACGGGGCTACACCTTC.

The V and J genes are TRBV6-5 and TRBJ1-1; maybe TRBD1 (6 bases). The CDR3 spans 14 residues. The V end was cut by 5 bases, the J end by 3 bases, with 13 bases between. Germline V gene data show CDR1 as MNHEY and CDR2 as SVGAGI. The CDR3 loop reads CASSISRGYTEAFF. For the CDR3, the DNA is TGTGCCAGCAGTATCTCGAGGGGGTACACTGAAGCTTTCTTT.